This T cell receptor beta chain derives from a study of OX40 agonist ivuxolimab in advanced cancers. Turning to the study itself: Males comprised over 80% of the group, whose mean age was roughly 60 years (range roughly 20 to 90).

As to this clone: What it binds is unknown.

Produced via immunoSEQ multiplex PCR; TCRdb's table is partial and in-frame only. The table includes 48,000 or so clones, approximately 91% detected once. Study results and limitations: In CD8+ T cells, expanded clones were on average more numerous than in CD4+.

Source: CD4+ or CD8+ T cells sorted from blood, taken in a trial of the OX40 agonist ivuxolimab. The receptor was derived from an adult with an advanced solid tumor such as melanoma, head and neck, liver or kidney cancer.

This CDR3 is CASSRRSSYEQYF. CDR3 coding DNA: TGTGCCAGCAGCCGGAGGAGCTCCTACGAGCAGTACTTC. V gene TRBV11-2 combines with J gene TRBJ2-7; weak D call: TRBD2 (5 bases). V dropped 5 bases and J dropped 0 bases, with 8 bases sitting between them. The CDR3 sequence is 13 residues long. CDR1 is SGHAT, CDR2 FQNNGV, per germline.